The 5 T cell receptor beta chains given below trace back to one sample, sequenced in a study of beta chain features in type 1 diabetes. Sequencing targeted expressed TCRB transcripts, as all isolated RNA had been reverse transcribed. TCRdb's copy holds only in-frame clones and misses some; the assay was immunoSEQ multiplex PCR. The sample has 350,000 to 450,000 clones; over 13% are singletons. Material for sequencing was naive CD4+ T cells from blood. These receptors originate from a woman aged 18-35 years in good health.

This chain links TRBV28 with TRBJ2-3, with D unresolved. CDR1 and CDR2 from the germline V gene are MDHEN and SYDVKM. CDR3 length equals 16 residues. Deletions cut 4 bases from V and 3 bases from J, with 17 bases between. The CDR3 nucleotides read TGTGCCAGCAGTTCACCCTCCAAGCATAGTACAGATACGCAGTATTTT. It translates to CASSSPSKHSTDTQYF.

This clone appeared a few times. The sample contains more than one DNA sequence encoding this CDR3. This rearrangement joins TRBV5-4 to TRBJ2-7, with 8 bases identical to TRBD2. V shed 1 base and J 2 bases; nucleotides not matched to a gene: 5. The CDR3 extends over 15 amino acids. Germline CDR1 SGHNT, CDR2 YYREEE (reference sequence). CDR3 amino acids: CASSLRLAGAYEQYF. CDR3 sequence (DNA): TGTGCCAGCAGCTTGCGGCTAGCGGGCGCCTACGAGCAGTACTTC.

There are a few counts of this clone. This chain joins TRBV6-6 and TRBJ1-2; D possibly corresponds to TRBD1 (6 bases). V lost 5 bases and J 6 bases, leaving 19 bases between the germline ends. Per germline, CDR1 MNHNY and CDR2 SVGAGI (reference sequence). The CDR3 covers 15 residues. CDR3 loop: CASSQIGQSNDGYTF. The CDR3 coding sequence is TGTGCCAGCAGTCAAATCGGACAGAGCAACGATGGCTACACCTTC.

V and J are TRBV5-1 and TRBJ1-1; 7 positions match TRBD1. The junction had 3 bases not matched to a gene; V was cut back by 0 bases and J by 1 base. The germline CDR1 and CDR2 sequences are SGHRS and YFSETQ. The CDR3 length is 15 residues. CDR3 residues: CASSLVTGRNTEAFF. In DNA, the CDR3 is TGCGCCAGCAGCTTGGTGACAGGGAGGAACACTGAAGCTTTCTTT.

This chain links TRBV7-3 with TRBJ2-7; possibly TRBD1 for D (5 bases). Germline V gene data show CDR1 as SGHTA and CDR2 as FQGTGA. V lost 5 bases and J lost 1, with 9 bases in between. This CDR3 region has 13 residues. As DNA, the CDR3 is TGTGCCAGCAGCCCGCGACAGTCCTACGAGCAGTACTTC. Encoded protein: CASSPRQSYEQYF.